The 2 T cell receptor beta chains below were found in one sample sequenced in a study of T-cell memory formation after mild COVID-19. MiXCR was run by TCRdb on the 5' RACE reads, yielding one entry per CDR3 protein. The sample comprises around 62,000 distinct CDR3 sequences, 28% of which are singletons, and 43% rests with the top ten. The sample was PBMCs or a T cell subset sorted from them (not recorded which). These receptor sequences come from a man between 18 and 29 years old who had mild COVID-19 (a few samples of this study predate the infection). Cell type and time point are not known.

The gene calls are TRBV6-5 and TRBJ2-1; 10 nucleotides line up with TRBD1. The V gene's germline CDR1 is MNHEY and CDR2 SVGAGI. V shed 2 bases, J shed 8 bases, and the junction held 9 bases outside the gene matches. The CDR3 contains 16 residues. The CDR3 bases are TGTGCCAGCAGTTACGTAGGGACAGGGGTTGGGGATGAGCAGTTCTTC. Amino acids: CASSYVGTGVGDEQFF.

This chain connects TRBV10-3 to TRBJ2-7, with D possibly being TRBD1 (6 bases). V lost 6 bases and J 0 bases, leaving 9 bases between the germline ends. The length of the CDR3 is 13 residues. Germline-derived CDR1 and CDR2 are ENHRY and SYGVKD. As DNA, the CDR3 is TGTGCCATCAGAACGGACAGCTCCTACGAGCAGTACTTC. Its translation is CAIRTDSSYEQYF.